This TCR beta chain was recovered during a study of T cell changes during pregnancy in multiple sclerosis. Profiling relied on immunoSEQ multiplex PCR, and the TCRdb table lists in-frame clones only, not all of them. The table records fewer than 85,000 clones, about 92% of them present only once. CDR3 size: 16 residues. The germline CDR1 and CDR2 sequences are MDHEN and SYDVKM. V lost 7 bases to trimming and J lost 6 bases; unmatched junction nucleotides: 7. The rearrangement links TRBV28 to TRBJ2-2; 14 bases fit TRBD2. Sequencing used peripheral blood, obtained after pregnancy. This TCR derives from a female donor in good health, enrolled as a control in a pregnancy study. CDR3 DNA sequence: TGTGCCAGCACCCCCGGGGGACTAGCGGGAGCCGGGGAGCTGTTTTTT. Its protein product is CASTPGGLAGAGELFF.